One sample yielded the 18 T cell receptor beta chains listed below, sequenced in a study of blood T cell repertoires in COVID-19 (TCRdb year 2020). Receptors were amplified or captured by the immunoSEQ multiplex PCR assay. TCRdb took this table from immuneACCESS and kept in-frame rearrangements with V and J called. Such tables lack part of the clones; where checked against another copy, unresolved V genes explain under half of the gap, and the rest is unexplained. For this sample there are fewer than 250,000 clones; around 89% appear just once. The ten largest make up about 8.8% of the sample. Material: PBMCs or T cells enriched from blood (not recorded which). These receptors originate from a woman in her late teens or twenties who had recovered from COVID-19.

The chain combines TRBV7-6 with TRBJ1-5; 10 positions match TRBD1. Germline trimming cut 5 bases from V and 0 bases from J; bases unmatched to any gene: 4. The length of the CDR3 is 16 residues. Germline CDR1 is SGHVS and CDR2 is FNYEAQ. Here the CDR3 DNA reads TGTGCCAGCAGCCTAGGACAGGGGGTTAGCAATCAGCCCCAGCATTTT. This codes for CASSLGQGVSNQPQHF. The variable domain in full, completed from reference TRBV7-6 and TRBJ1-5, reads GAGVSQSPRYKVTKRGQDVALRCDPISGHVSLYWYRQALGQGPEFLTYFNYEAQQDKSGLPNDRFSAERPEGSISTLTIQRTEQRDSAMYRCASSLGQGVSNQPQHFGDGTRLSIL.

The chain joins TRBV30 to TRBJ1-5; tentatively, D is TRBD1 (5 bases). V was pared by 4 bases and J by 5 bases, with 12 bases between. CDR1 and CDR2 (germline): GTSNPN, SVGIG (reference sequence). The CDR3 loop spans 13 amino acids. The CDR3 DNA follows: TGTGCCTGGACTTCAGGGTTTCATCAGCCCCAGCATTTT. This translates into CAWTSGFHQPQHF. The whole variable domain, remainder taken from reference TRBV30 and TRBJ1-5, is SQTIHQWPATLVQPVGSPLSLECTVEGTSNPNLYWYRQAAGRGLQLLFYSVGIGQISSEVPQNLSASRPQDRQFILSSKKLLLSDSGFYLCAWTSGFHQPQHFGDGTRLSIL.

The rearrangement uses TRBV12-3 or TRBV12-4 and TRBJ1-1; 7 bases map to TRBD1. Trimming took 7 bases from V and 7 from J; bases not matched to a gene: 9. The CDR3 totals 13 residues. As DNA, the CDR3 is TGTGCCAGCACCCGAGGGACAGACGATGAAGCTTTCTTT. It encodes CASTRGTDDEAFF.

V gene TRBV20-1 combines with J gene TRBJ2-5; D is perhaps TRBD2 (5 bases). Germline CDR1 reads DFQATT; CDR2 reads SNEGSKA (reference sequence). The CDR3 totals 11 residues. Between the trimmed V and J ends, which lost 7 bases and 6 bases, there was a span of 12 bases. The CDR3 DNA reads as TGCAGTGACTCAGACGGGAAGACCCAGTACTTC. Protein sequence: CSDSDGKTQYF.

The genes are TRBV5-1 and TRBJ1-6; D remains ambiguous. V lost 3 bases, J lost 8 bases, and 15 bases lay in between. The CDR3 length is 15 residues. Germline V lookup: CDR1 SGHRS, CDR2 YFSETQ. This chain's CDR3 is CASSSHRDIYSPLHF. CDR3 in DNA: TGCGCCAGCAGCTCACACCGCGACATCTATTCACCCCTCCACTTT. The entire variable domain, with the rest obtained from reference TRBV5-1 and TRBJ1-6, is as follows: KAGVTQTPRYLIKTRGQQVTLSCSPISGHRSVSWYQQTPGQGLQFLFEYFSETQRNKGNFPGRFSGRQFSNSRSEMNVSTLELGDSALYLCASSSHRDIYSPLHFGNGTRLTVT.

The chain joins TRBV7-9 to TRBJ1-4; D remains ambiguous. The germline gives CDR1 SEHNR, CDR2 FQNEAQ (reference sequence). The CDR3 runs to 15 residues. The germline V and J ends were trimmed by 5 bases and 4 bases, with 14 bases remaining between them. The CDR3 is CASSAQTGLNEKLFF. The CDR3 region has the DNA TGTGCCAGCAGCGCCCAGACCGGACTTAATGAAAAACTGTTTTTT.

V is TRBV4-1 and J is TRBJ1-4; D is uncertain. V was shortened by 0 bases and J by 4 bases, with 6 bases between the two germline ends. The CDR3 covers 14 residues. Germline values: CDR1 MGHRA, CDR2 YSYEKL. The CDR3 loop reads CASSQESDNEKLFF. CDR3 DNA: TGCGCCAGCAGCCAAGAATCAGATAATGAAAAACTGTTTTTT.

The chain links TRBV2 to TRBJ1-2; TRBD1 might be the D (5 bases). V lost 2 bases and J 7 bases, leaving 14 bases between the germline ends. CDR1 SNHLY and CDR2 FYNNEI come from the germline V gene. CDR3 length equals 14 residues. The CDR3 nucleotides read TGTGCCAGCAGTGAACGGTGGGGCTCGGGTGGCTACACCTTC. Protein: CASSERWGSGGYTF.

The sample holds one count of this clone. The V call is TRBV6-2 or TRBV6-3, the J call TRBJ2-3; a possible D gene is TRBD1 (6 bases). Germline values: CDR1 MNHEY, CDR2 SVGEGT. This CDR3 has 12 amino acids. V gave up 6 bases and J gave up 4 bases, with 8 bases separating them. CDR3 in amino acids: CASSQGSDTQYF. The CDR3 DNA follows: TGTGCCAGCAGCCAGGGGTCAGATACGCAGTATTTT.

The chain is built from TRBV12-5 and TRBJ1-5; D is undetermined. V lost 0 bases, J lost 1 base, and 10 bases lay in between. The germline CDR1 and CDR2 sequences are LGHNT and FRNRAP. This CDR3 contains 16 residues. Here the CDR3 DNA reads TGTGCTAGTGGTTTGGTACTTCCGGGGAGCAATCAGCCCCAGCATTTT. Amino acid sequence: CASGLVLPGSNQPQHF.

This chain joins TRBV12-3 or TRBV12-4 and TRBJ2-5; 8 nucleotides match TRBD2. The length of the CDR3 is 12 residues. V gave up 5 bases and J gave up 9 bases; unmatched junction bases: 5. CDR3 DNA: TGTGCCAGCAGTGATAGCGGGGAGGCCCAGTACTTC. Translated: CASSDSGEAQYF.

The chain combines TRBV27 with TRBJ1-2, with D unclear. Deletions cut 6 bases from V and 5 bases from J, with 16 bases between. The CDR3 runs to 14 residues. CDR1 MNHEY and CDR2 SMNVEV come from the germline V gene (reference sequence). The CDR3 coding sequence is TGTGCCAGCAGCTTAATACCGCAGGTTTATGGCTACACCTTC. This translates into CASSLIPQVYGYTF.

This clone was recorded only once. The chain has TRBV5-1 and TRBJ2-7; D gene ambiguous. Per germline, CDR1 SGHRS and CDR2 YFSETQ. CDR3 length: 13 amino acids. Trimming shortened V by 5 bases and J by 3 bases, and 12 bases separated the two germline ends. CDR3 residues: CASSPNSRYEQYF. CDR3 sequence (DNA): TGCGCCAGCAGTCCGAACAGCCGCTACGAGCAGTACTTC. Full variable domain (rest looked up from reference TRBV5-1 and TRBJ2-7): KAGVTQTPRYLIKTRGQQVTLSCSPISGHRSVSWYQQTPGQGLQFLFEYFSETQRNKGNFPGRFSGRQFSNSRSEMNVSTLELGDSALYLCASSPNSRYEQYFGPGTRLTVT.

The CDR3 reads CSVGSGIPAGELFF. The CDR3, as DNA: TGCAGCGTTGGTTCAGGGATCCCGGCTGGGGAGCTGTTTTTT. The rearrangement links TRBV29-1 to TRBJ2-2; D is possibly TRBD1 (5 bases). This CDR3 is built from 14 residues. V lost 4 bases to trimming and J lost 8 bases, with 17 bases between them. Germline V gene sequence: CDR1 SQVTM, CDR2 ANQGSEA.

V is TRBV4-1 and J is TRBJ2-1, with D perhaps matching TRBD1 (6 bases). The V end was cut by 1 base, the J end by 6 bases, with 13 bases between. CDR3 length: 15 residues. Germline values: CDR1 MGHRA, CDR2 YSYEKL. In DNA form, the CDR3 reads TGCGCCAGCAGCCAAGTGGTAACAGGGTTCAATGAGCAGTTCTTC. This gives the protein CASSQVVTGFNEQFF.

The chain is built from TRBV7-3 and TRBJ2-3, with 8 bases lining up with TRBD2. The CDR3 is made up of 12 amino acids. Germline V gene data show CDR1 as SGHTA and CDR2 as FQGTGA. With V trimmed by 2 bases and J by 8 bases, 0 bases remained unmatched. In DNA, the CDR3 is TGTGCCAGCAGCTTACTAGCGGGTACGCAGTATTTT. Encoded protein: CASSLLAGTQYF.

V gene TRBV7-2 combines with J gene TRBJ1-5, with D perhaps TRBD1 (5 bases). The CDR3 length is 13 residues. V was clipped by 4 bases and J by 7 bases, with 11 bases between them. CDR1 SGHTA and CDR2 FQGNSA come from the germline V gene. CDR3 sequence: CASSSQGGQPQHF. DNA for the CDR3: TGTGCCAGCAGCTCGCAGGGAGGCCAGCCCCAGCATTTT.

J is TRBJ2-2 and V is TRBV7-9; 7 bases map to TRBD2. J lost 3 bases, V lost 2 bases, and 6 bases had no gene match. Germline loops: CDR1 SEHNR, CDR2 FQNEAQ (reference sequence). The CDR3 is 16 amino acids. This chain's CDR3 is CASSLYLAGDTGELFF. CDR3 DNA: TGTGCCAGCAGCTTATATCTGGCGGGAGACACCGGGGAGCTGTTTTTT.